This T cell receptor beta chain appears in the sequencing data of a study of identical twins. Study-level points and caveats: Beta out-of-frame twin sharing showed a weaker excess. Some out-of-frame alpha sequences were shared by twins, and these showed excess low generation probability. One should note that invariant MAIT and iNKT cells could partly confound zero-insertion analyses. There were fewer insertions in abundant cord blood beta clonotypes, but memory repertoires showed no such pattern.

Germline loops: CDR1 LNHNV, CDR2 YYDKDF (reference sequence). V dropped 0 bases and J dropped 3 bases, with 6 bases sitting between them. This CDR3 region has 13 residues. This clonotype turned up a few times. Its matching antigen is unknown. TCRdb reprocessed the 5' RACE reads via MiXCR and lists one record per CDR3 protein. The sample holds 1.5 million or so distinct CDR3 sequences; more than 30% are singletons and the top ten take about 0.25%. The specimen sequenced was cord blood. The source of this sequence is a newborn girl in good health. The genes are TRBV15 and TRBJ2-7, with D unclear. CDR3: CATSREGYYEQYF. The CDR3 nucleotides read TGTGCCACCAGCAGAGAGGGGTACTACGAGCAGTACTTC.